The TCR beta chain described here comes from a study of beta chain features in type 1 diabetes (dated by TCRdb to the late 2010s). With regard to the full study: Mean age, gender distribution, total cell number and subset yield were not different between patients and healthy donors. Across all samples, some 99 million sorted cells were examined, and cell number per subset correlated strongly with RNA yield. The study compared the TCRB repertoires of sorted circulating CD4+ T cell subsets in recently diagnosed type 1 diabetes patients with those in matched healthy donors. Naive and central memory subsets were obtained from all 30 or so donors, but regulatory and stem cell-like memory subsets were isolated from only 8 patients and roughly eight healthy donors. What the work shows at the level of the full study, not this receptor alone: Type 1 diabetes patients showed a moderate but significant shortening of TCRB CDR3 length in all four CD4+ subsets. Shorter templates might be favored by PCR, yet because patient and control samples were amplified and corrected together, any such skew would affect both groups equally. Naive, central memory and regulatory TCRB repertoires appeared to be more similar among patients than among healthy donors. HLA sub-analyses involved small numbers of individuals, so any influence of HLA type on TCRB rearrangement remained unresolved. Fewer insertions and more nucleotide deletions at VDJ recombination sites were observed in patients with type 1 diabetes, implying thymic rearrangement abnormalities. Because cDNA was sequenced instead of genomic DNA, highly expressing activated cells could be over-represented, though the groups showed no difference in activation or CD3 levels.

From each donor, a single peripheral blood sample of around 120 mL on average was drawn into heparinised tubes. Naive, central memory, regulatory and stem cell-like memory CD4+ T cells were sorted on a BD FACSAria II using a panel including CD45RO, CCR7, CD25, CD127, CD95 and CD27. Purity was above 95% for every sorted population. PBMCs were isolated right away by Lymphoprep density gradient centrifugation and were stained directly, without culture. To minimize batch effects, samples were stained and sorted in pairs, one healthy donor with one patient per experiment. All of the isolated RNA was reverse transcribed with the High Capacity cDNA Reverse Transcription Kit, so expressed TCRB transcripts were sequenced. Deep immunoSEQ sequencing was applied to naive, central memory and regulatory T cell samples, giving an average of around 3.4 million total reads per sample. Sorted cells were lysed in RLT buffer, and RNA was extracted using DNase-treated RNeasy Micro or Mini kits according to cell number. Each cell subset was processed on its own to prevent cross-contamination, while patient and healthy donor samples were processed together. TCRB sequences were amplified from cDNA with the immunoSEQ multiplex PCR, producing 87-bp fragments spanning the CDR3 region. Amplicons were sequenced on the Illumina HiSeq platform. For the original study's pipeline: PCR bias was computationally corrected using synthetic template baselines, reads within Hamming distance 2 were collapsed, and singletons that could not be merged were discarded. Reads were aligned against IMGT to assign V, D and J genes, CDR3 length and insertions or deletions at six rearrangement sites. Within each subset, clonotype counts were normalized to the number of sorted cells before true diversity and Gini coefficients were calculated with the tcR R package. The overlap coefficient, calculated on TCRB nucleotide sequences, was used to quantify repertoire sharing. As a proxy for the pre-selection repertoire, out-of-frame TCRB sequences from naive cells were analyzed. Entries here come from immuneACCESS through TCRdb and include only in-frame sequences with V and J called. Some clones fail to appear in such tables; in the studies checked, an unresolved V gene covers under half of the shortfall, and the cause of the remainder is unknown. Clone size and V and J calls were adopted from that table, with D and trimming inferred from the DNA. This sample is represented by under 950,000 clones; 17% of them were singletons. 0.023% of the sample comes from the top ten.

This clone has more than one count but fewer than ten. Its antigen remains unidentified. No quality values exist for individual bases; no much larger clone is one base distant. The TCR originated in a woman under 30 in good health. The sequenced sample was naive CD4+ T cells from blood. The cell subset or site label here, explained by the study, means: true naive CD4+ T cells.

The CDR3 region: CASSFPPEFRRLFF. The DNA sequence follows: TGTGCCAGCAGTTTTCCCCCGGAGTTTCGTAGACTGTTTTTT. The chain employs TRBV28 and TRBJ1-4; the D segment cannot be called with confidence. The CDR3 contains 14 residues, cysteine and phenylalanine counted. Left in the record is the CDR3 DNA by itself, 42 bases read in frame from the first base. V is cut by 3 bases and J by 13 bases, and the space between the germline ends is 18 bases. Sequences MDHEN (CDR1) and SYDVKM (CDR2) are obtained from the germline V gene.